The source of this TCR beta chain is a study of beta chain features in type 1 diabetes. Overall study results and limits: When Type 1 diabetes patients were examined, their TCRB CDR3s proved moderately but significantly shorter in all four CD4+ subsets.

Trimming left V 5 bases short and J 7 bases short, with 12 bases between. This CDR3 spans 13 amino acids. Per the germline V gene, CDR1 is KGHSH and CDR2 is LQKENI. Reverse transcription of all isolated RNA meant that expressed TCRB transcripts were sequenced. Profiled with immunoSEQ multiplex PCR; TCRdb holds only in-frame clones, not every one. This sample carries 250,000 to 350,000 clones, about 15% of them seen once, and the ten largest clones take 0.015% to 0.019%. In the case of this clone: Its antigen remains unknown.

This clonotype was sampled from a man between 18 and 35 years old with type 1 diabetes. The sequenced sample consisted of naive CD4+ T cells from blood. J is TRBJ2-1 and V is TRBV18; TRBD1 might be the D (5 bases). The CDR3 region has the DNA TGTGCCAGCTCATCGACAGTGCTGAATGAGCAGTTCTTC. Protein sequence: CASSSTVLNEQFF.